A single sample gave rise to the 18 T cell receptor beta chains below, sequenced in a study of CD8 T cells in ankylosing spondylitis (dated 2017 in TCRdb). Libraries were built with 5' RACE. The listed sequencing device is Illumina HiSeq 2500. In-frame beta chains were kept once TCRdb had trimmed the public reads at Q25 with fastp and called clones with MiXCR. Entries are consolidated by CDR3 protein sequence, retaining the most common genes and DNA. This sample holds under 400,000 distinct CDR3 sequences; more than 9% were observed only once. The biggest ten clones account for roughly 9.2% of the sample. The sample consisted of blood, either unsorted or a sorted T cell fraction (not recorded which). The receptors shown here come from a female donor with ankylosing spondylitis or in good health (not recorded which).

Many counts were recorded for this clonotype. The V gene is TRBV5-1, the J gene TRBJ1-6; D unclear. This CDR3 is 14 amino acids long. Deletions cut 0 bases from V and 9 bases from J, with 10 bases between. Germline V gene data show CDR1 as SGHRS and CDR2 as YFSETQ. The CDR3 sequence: CASSLEEVTSPLHF. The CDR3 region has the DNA TGCGCCAGCAGCTTGGAGGAGGTAACTTCACCCCTCCACTTT.

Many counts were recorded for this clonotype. The CDR3 loop reads CASSWGYGQVSDTQYF. CDR3 nucleotide sequence: TGTGCCAGCAGCTGGGGGTATGGACAGGTATCAGATACGCAGTATTTT. The chain uses TRBV5-6 and TRBJ2-3; TRBD1 matches at 7 bases. This CDR3 contains 16 residues. Germline loops: CDR1 SGHDT, CDR2 YYEEEE. The V gene end was trimmed by 3 bases and the J gene end by 4 bases; junction bases not matched to a gene: 11.

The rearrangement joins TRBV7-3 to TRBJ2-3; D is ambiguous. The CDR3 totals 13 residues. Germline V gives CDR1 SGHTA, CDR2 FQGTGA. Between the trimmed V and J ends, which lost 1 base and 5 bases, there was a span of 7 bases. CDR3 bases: TGTGCCAGCAGCTTAAGCTTGAAAGATACGCAGTATTTT. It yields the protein CASSLSLKDTQYF.

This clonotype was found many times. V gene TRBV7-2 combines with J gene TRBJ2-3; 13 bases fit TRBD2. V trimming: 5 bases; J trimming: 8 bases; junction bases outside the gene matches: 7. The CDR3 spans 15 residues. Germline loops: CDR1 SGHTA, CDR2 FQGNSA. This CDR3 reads CASSPRLAGGGTQYF. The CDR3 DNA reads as TGTGCCAGCAGCCCTCGACTAGCGGGGGGAGGTACGCAGTATTTT.

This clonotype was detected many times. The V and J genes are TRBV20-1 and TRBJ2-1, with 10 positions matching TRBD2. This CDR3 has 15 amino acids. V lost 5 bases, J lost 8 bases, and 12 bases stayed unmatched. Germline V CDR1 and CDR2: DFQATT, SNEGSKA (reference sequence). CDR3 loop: CSAGKAGGPLDEQFF. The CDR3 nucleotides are TGCAGTGCTGGGAAAGCGGGAGGGCCTCTCGATGAGCAGTTCTTC.

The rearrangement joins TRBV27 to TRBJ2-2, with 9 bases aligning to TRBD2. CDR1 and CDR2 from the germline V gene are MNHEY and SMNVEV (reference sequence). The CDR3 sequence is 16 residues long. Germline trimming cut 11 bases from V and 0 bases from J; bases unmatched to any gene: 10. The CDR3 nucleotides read TGTGCCTCCAGTTGGATAGCGGGGGCGAACACCGGGGAGCTGTTTTTT. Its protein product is CASSWIAGANTGELFF.

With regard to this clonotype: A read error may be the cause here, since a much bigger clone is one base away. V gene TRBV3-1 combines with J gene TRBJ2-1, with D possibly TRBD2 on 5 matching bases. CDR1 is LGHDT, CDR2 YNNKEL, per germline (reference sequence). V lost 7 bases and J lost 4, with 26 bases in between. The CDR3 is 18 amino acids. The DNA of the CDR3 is TGTGCCAGCACCCACCGACTAAGATTGCCAGAGGTTTACAATGAGCAGTTCTTC. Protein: CASTHRLRLPEVYNEQFF.

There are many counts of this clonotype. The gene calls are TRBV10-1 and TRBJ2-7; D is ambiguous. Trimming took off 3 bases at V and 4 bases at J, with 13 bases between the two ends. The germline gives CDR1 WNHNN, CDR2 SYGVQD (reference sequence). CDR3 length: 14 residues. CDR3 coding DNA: TGCGCCAGCAGTGATGCGGCAGGAGTATACGAGCAGTACTTC. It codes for CASSDAAGVYEQYF.

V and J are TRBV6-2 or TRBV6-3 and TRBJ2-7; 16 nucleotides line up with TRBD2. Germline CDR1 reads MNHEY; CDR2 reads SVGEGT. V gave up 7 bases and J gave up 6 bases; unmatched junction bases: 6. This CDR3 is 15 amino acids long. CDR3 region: CASTYGTSGRAEQYF. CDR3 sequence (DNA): TGTGCCAGCACCTATGGGACTAGCGGGAGGGCCGAGCAGTACTTC.

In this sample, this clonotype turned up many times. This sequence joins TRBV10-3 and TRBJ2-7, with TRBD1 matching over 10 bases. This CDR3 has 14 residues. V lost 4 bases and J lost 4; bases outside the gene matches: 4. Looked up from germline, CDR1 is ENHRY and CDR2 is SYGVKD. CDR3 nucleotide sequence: TGTGCCATCAGTGCCTCGGGACAGGGGTACGAGCAGTACTTC. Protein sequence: CAISASGQGYEQYF.

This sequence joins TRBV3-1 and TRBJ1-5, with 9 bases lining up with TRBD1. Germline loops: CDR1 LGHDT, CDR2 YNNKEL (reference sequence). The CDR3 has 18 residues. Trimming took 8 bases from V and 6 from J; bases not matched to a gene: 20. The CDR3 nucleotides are TGTGCCAGCTGTCCACAATCCAGGGGACAGGGAAGGGCTCAGCCCCAGCATTTT. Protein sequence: CASCPQSRGQGRAQPQHF.

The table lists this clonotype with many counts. CDR3 region: CSVSYKEKLFF. CDR3 coding DNA: TGCAGCGTGTCCTACAAGGAAAAACTGTTTTTT. This chain joins TRBV29-1 and TRBJ1-4, with D uncertain. V lost 6 bases, J lost 8 bases, and 10 bases lay in between. This CDR3 region has 11 residues. Germline V gene lookup returns CDR1 SQVTM and CDR2 ANQGSEA.

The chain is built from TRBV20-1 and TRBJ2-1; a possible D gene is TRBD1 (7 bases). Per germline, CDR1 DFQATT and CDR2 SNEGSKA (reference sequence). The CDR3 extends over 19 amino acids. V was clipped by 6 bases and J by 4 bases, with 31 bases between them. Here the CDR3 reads CSAPERGDRKRPRYNEQFF. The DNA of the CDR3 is TGCAGTGCCCCCGAGAGGGGGGACAGAAAACGCCCCAGGTACAATGAGCAGTTCTTC.

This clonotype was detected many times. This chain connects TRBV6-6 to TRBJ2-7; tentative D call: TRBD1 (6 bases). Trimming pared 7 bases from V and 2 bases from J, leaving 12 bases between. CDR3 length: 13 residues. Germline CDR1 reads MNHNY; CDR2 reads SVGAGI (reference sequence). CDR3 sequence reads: CASNTGLAYEQYF. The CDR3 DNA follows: TGTGCCAGCAATACAGGGCTGGCCTACGAGCAGTACTTC.

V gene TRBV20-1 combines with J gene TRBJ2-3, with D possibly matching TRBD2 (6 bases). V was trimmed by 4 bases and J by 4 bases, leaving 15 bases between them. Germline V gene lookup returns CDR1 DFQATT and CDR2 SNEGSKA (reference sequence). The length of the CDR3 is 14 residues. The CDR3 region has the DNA TGCAGTGCTACCCGGGGCGCGGGGCCAGATACGCAGTATTTT. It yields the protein CSATRGAGPDTQYF.

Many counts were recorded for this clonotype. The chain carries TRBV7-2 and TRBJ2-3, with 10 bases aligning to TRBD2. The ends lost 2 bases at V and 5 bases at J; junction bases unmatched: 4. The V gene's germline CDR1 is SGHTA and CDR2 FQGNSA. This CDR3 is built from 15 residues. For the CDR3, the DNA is TGTGCCAGCAGCTTAACTAGCGGGGATGGAGATACGCAGTATTTT. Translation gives CASSLTSGDGDTQYF.

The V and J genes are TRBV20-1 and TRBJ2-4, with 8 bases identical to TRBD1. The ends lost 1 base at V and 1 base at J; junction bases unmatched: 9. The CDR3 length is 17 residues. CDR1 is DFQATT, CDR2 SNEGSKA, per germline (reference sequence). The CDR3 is CSARAAGGPTAKNIQYF. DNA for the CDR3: TGCAGTGCTAGAGCGGCAGGGGGCCCCACTGCCAAAAACATTCAGTACTTC.

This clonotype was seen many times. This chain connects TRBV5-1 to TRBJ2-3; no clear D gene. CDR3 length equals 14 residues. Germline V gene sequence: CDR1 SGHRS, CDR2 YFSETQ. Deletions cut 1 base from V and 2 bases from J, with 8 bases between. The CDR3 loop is CASSLRQVTDTQYF. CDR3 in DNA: TGCGCCAGCAGCTTGCGCCAGGTCACAGATACGCAGTATTTT.